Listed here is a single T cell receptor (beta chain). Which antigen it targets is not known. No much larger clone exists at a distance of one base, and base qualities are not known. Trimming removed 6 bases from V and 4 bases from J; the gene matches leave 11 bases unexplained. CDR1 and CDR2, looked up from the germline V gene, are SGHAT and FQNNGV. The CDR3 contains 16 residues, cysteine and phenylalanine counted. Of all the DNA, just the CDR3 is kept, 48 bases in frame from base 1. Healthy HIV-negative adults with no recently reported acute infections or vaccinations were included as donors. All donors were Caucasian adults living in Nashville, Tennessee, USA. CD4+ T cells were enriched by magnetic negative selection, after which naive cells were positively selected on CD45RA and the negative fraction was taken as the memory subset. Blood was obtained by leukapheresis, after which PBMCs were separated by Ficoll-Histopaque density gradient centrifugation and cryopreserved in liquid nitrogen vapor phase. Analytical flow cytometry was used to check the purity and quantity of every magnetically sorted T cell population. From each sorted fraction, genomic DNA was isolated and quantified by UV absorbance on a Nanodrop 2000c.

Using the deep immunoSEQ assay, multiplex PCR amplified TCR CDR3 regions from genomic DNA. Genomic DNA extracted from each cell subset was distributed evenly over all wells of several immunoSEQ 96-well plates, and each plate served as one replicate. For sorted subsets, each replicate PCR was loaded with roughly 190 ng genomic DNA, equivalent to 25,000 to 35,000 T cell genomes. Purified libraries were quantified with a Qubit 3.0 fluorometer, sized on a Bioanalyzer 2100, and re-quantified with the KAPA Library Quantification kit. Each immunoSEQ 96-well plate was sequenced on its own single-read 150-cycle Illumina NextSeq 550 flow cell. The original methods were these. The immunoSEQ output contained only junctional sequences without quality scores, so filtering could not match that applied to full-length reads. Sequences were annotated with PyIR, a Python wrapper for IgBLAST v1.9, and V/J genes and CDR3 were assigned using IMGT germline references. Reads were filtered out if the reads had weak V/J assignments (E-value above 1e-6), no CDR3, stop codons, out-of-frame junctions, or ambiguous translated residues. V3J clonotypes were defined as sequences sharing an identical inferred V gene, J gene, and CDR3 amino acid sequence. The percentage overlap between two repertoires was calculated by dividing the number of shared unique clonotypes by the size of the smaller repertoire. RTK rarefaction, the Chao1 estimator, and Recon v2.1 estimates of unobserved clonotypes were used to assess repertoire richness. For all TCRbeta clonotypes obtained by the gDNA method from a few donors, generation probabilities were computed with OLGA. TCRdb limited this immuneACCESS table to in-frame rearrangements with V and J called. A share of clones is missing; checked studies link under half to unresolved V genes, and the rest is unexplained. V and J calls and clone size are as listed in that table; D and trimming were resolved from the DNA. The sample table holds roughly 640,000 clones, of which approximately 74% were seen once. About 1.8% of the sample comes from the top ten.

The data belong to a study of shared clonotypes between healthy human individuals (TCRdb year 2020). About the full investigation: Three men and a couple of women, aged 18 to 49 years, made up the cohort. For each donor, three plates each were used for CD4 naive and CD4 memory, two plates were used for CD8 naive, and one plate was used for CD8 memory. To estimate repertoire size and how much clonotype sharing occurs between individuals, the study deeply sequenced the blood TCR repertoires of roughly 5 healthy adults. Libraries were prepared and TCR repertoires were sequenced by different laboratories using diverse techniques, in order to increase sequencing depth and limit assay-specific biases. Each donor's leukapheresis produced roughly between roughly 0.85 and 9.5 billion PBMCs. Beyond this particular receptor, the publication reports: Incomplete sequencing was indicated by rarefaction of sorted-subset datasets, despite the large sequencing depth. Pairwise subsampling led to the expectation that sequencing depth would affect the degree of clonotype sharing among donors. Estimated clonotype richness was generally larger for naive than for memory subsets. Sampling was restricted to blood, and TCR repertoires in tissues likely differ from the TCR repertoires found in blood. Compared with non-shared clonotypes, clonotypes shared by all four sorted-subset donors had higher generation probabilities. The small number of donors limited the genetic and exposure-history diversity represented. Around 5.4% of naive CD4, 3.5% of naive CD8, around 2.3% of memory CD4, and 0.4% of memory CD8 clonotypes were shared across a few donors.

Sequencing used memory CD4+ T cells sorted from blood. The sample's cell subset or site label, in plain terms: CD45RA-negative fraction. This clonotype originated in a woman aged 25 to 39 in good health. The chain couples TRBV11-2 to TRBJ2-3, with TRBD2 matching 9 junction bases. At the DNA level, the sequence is TGTGCCAGCAGAGCCCGCGGGGGGGGAGGGTCAGATACGCAGTATTTT. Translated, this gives CASRARGGGGSDTQYF.